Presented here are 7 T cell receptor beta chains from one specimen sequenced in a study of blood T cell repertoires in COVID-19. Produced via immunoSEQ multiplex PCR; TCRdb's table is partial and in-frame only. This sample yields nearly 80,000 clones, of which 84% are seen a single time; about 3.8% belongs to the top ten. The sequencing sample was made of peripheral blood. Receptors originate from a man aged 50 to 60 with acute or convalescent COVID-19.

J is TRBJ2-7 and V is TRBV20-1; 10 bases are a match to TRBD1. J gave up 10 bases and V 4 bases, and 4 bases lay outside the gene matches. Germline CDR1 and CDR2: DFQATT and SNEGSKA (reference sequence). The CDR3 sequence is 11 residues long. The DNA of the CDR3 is TGCAGTGCTATGACAGGGGGCTCTCAGTACTTC. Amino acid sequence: CSAMTGGSQYF.

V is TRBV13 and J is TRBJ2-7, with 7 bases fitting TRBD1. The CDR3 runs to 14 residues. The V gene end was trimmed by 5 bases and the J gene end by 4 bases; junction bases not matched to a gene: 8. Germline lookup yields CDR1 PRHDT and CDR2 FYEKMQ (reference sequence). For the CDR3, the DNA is TGTGCCAGCAGCCCCCGACAGGGTGTGTACGAGCAGTACTTC. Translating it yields CASSPRQGVYEQYF.

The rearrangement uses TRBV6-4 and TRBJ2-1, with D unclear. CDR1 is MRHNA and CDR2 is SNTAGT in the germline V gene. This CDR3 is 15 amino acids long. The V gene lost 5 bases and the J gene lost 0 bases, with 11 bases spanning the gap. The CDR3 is CASSPVMSSYNEQFF. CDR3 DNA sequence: TGTGCCAGCAGTCCCGTAATGAGCTCCTACAATGAGCAGTTCTTC.

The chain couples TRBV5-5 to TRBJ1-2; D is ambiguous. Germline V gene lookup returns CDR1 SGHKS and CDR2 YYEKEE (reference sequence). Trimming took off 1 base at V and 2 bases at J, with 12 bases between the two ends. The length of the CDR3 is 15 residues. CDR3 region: CASSLSVDWNYGYTF. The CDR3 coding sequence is TGTGCCAGCAGCTTGTCCGTTGACTGGAACTATGGCTACACCTTC.

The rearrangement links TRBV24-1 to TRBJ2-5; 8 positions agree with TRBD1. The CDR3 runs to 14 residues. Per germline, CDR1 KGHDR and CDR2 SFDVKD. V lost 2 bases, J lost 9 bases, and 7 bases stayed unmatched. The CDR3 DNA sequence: TGTGCCACCAGTGATTCCGGACAGGGCGCCTCCCAGTACTTC. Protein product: CATSDSGQGASQYF.

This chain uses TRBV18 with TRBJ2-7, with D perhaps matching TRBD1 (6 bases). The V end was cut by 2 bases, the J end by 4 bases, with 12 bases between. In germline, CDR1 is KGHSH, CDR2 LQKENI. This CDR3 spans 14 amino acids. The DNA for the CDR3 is TGTGCCAGCTCACCATCCGGACAGTATTACGAGCAGTACTTC. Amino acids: CASSPSGQYYEQYF.

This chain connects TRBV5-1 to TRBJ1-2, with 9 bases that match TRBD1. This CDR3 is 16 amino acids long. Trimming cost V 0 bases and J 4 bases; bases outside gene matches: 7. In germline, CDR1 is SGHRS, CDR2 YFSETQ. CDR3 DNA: TGCGCCAGCAGCTTGGGGCGGGGACAGGGATCCTATGGCTACACCTTC. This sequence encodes CASSLGRGQGSYGYTF.